Shown below are 23 T cell receptor beta chains from a single sample sequenced in a study of cytomegalovirus exposure and HLA in healthy donors. The PCR had 60 Vbeta and 13 Jbeta primers. Assay: immunoSEQ multiplex PCR; the TCRdb copy retains only in-frame clones and omits some. The sample consists of under 150,000 clones, around 72% of them appearing once. Source material: PBMCs. These receptor sequences come from a woman aged 40-49 years in good health and CMV-seronegative.

The V call is TRBV2, the J call TRBJ2-5; possibly TRBD1 for D (5 bases). Germline CDR1 reads SNHLY; CDR2 reads FYNNEI. Deletions cut 1 base from V and 8 bases from J, with 11 bases between. The length of the CDR3 is 13 residues. This CDR3 is CASSEGPRGTQYF. As DNA, the CDR3 is TGTGCCAGCAGTGAAGGGCCAAGGGGCACCCAGTACTTC.

The chain combines TRBV5-4 with TRBJ1-6, with a possible D match to TRBD1 (6 bases). V dropped 3 bases and J dropped 5 bases, with 9 bases sitting between them. The CDR3 has 14 amino acids. Germline CDR1 reads SGHNT; CDR2 reads YYREEE (reference sequence). This CDR3 reads CASSWDTNNSPLHF. DNA of the CDR3: TGTGCCAGCAGCTGGGACACCAATAATTCACCCCTCCACTTT.

This clone was recorded a few times. CDR3 nucleotide sequence: TGTGCCTGGAGTAACAGGTTCGCCTATAATTCACCCCTCCACTTT. Translated: CAWSNRFAYNSPLHF. The rearrangement uses TRBV30 and TRBJ1-6; tentative D call: TRBD1 (5 bases). CDR3 length: 15 residues. Trimming took off 2 bases at V and 2 bases at J, with 10 bases between the two ends. Germline CDR1 and CDR2: GTSNPN and SVGIG (reference sequence).

This chain uses TRBV4-1 with TRBJ2-7; TRBD2 matches at 9 bases. Germline V gene data show CDR1 as MGHRA and CDR2 as YSYEKL. The CDR3 is made up of 18 amino acids. The V segment lost 0 bases and the J segment 5 bases; nucleotides outside the gene matches: 14. The CDR3 coding sequence is TGCGCCAGCAGCCAAGATTCCCCCTCCGCGGGAGGGTCCCACGAGCAGTACTTC. Its translation is CASSQDSPSAGGSHEQYF.

The J gene is TRBJ1-2, the V gene TRBV28; D gene ambiguous. V dropped 2 bases and J dropped 8 bases, with 9 bases sitting between them. In germline, CDR1 is MDHEN, CDR2 SYDVKM. This CDR3 has 12 amino acids. DNA for the CDR3: TGTGCCAGCAGTTTAGTGGCCTCGGGCTACACCTTC. Its protein product is CASSLVASGYTF.

This clone was observed a handful of times. The genes are TRBV28 and TRBJ2-7, with 8 bases aligning to TRBD2. The J segment lost 6 bases and the V segment lost 5 bases, leaving 12 bases of the junction unmatched. There are 15 residues in the CDR3. Germline-derived CDR1 and CDR2 are MDHEN and SYDVKM. In nucleotides, the CDR3 is TGTGCCAGCAGTCCCCCCCCGGGAGGGCCGCTCGAGCAGTACTTC. Translating it yields CASSPPPGGPLEQYF.

The chain combines TRBV19 with TRBJ2-5, with 8 positions matching TRBD1. The CDR3 length is 18 residues. Per the germline V gene, CDR1 is LNHDA and CDR2 is SQIVND (reference sequence). V dropped 0 bases and J dropped 4; count of bases not matched to a gene: 13. In nucleotides, the CDR3 is TGTGCCAGTAGTATAGATCTGATACGACAGGGGAGGAGAGAGACCCAGTACTTC. This gives the protein CASSIDLIRQGRRETQYF.

The V gene is TRBV5-6, the J gene TRBJ1-1; D not resolved. The CDR3 runs 14 residues. CDR1 is SGHDT and CDR2 is YYEEEE in the germline V gene. Trimming shortened V by 5 bases and J by 0 bases, and 11 bases separated the two germline ends. The CDR3 sequence: CASRPGKMNTEAFF. CDR3 DNA sequence: TGTGCCAGCAGACCGGGAAAAATGAACACTGAAGCTTTCTTT.

The chain couples TRBV5-4 to TRBJ2-3; 7 bases fit TRBD2. This CDR3 comprises 15 residues. The V segment lost 0 bases and the J segment 5 bases; nucleotides outside the gene matches: 6. Germline CDR1 reads SGHNT; CDR2 reads YYREEE (reference sequence). The CDR3 reads CASSLAAGVEDTQYF. The CDR3 coding sequence is TGTGCCAGCAGCTTGGCGGCGGGGGTGGAAGATACGCAGTATTTT.

The rearrangement uses TRBV28 and TRBJ2-5, with TRBD1 matching 8 bases. CDR1 is MDHEN, CDR2 SYDVKM, per germline. This CDR3 has 14 amino acids. V dropped 5 bases and J dropped 3; count of bases not matched to a gene: 5. In DNA form, the CDR3 reads TGTGCCAGCAGTCCATCGGACAGGGAAGAGACCCAGTACTTC. Translated: CASSPSDREETQYF.

The rearrangement uses TRBV9 and TRBJ1-2, with D possibly being TRBD1 (6 bases). There are 14 residues in the CDR3. Germline V gene data show CDR1 as SGDLS and CDR2 as YYNGEE. V lost 4 bases, J lost 4 bases, and 14 bases lay in between. CDR3 sequence: CASSPQTGSYGYTF. DNA for the CDR3: TGTGCCAGCAGCCCACAAACAGGGAGCTATGGCTACACCTTC.

J is TRBJ2-3 and V is TRBV2, with 11 bases that match TRBD2. This CDR3 contains 18 residues. J was trimmed by 1 base and V by 11 bases; bases with no gene match: 17. Germline values: CDR1 SNHLY, CDR2 FYNNEI. The CDR3 sequence is CALYGRPSGGPRTDTQYF. Written as DNA, the CDR3 is TGTGCCCTCTACGGGAGGCCTAGCGGGGGGCCACGCACAGATACGCAGTATTTT.

The chain is built from TRBV30 and TRBJ2-3; 11 positions agree with TRBD2. Germline V CDR1 and CDR2: GTSNPN, SVGIG (reference sequence). This CDR3 has 12 amino acids. With V trimmed by 5 bases and J by 5 bases, 0 bases remained unmatched. This CDR3 is CAWGLAGDTQYF. CDR3 in DNA: TGTGCCTGGGGACTAGCGGGAGATACGCAGTATTTT.

The V gene is TRBV27, the J gene TRBJ2-2; TRBD1 matches 10 bases. The CDR3 is 14 residues long. In germline, CDR1 is MNHEY, CDR2 SMNVEV (reference sequence). V shed 7 bases and J 3 bases; nucleotides not matched to a gene: 2. CDR3 DNA sequence: TGTGCCAGCAAAGGGACAGGGGACACCGGGGAGCTGTTTTTT. It codes for CASKGTGDTGELFF.

The J gene is TRBJ2-1, the V gene TRBV5-6; no clear D. The CDR3 sequence is 12 residues long. Trimming removed 4 bases at V and 10 bases at J, with 12 bases between. From germline, CDR1 is SGHDT and CDR2 YYEEEE. CDR3: CASSLFAMEQFF. In DNA, the CDR3 is TGTGCCAGCAGCCTGTTTGCGATGGAGCAGTTCTTC. Together with reference TRBV5-6 and TRBJ2-1, the CDR3 gives the full variable domain: DAGVTQSPTHLIKTRGQQVTLRCSPKSGHDTVSWYQQALGQGPQFIFQYYEEEERQRGNFPDRFSGHQFPNYSSELNVNALLLGDSALYLCASSLFAMEQFFGPGTRLTVL.

This chain joins TRBV14 and TRBJ1-6; D is possibly TRBD1 (5 bases). CDR1 is SGHDN, CDR2 FVKESK, per germline. The CDR3 contains 19 residues. The V gene lost 0 bases and the J gene lost 4 bases, with 19 bases spanning the gap. CDR3 in DNA: TGTGCCAGCAGCCAAGATTTAGGTGGGGCTAAGGGGTATAATTCACCCCTCCACTTT. It specifies CASSQDLGGAKGYNSPLHF. The full variable domain, in which reference TRBV14 and TRBJ1-6 provide the parts outside the CDR3, is EAGVTQFPSHSVIEKGQTVTLRCDPISGHDNLYWYRRVMGKEIKFLLHFVKESKQDESGMPNNRFLAERTGGTYSTLKVQPAELEDSGVYFCASSQDLGGAKGYNSPLHFGNGTRLTVT.

V gene TRBV30 combines with J gene TRBJ2-5, with TRBD1 identical over 8 bases. The ends lost 2 bases at V and 6 bases at J; junction bases unmatched: 5. Germline V gene sequence: CDR1 GTSNPN, CDR2 SVGIG (reference sequence). The CDR3 has 13 residues. CDR3 protein: CAWSLQGVQTQYF. The CDR3 coding sequence is TGTGCCTGGAGTTTACAGGGGGTACAGACCCAGTACTTC.

For this clone: Other DNA sequences within the sample encode an identical CDR3. The chain employs TRBV5-1 and TRBJ2-1, with 8 bases matching TRBD1. The CDR3 runs to 15 residues. Germline V gives CDR1 SGHRS, CDR2 YFSETQ. The junction had 8 bases not matched to a gene; V was cut back by 4 bases and J by 5 bases. Written as DNA, the CDR3 is TGCGCCAGCAGCCACGACAGGGGTTTGAACAATGAGCAGTTCTTC. Translated, it gives CASSHDRGLNNEQFF. Full variable domain (rest looked up from reference TRBV5-1 and TRBJ2-1): KAGVTQTPRYLIKTRGQQVTLSCSPISGHRSVSWYQQTPGQGLQFLFEYFSETQRNKGNFPGRFSGRQFSNSRSEMNVSTLELGDSALYLCASSHDRGLNNEQFFGPGTRLTVL.

V usage is TRBV6-6 and J usage is TRBJ2-5, with D perhaps TRBD1 (5 bases). Trimming removed 5 bases from V and 5 bases from J, with 15 bases in between. The CDR3 has 14 residues. Looked up from germline, CDR1 is MNHNY and CDR2 is SVGAGI (reference sequence). CDR3 coding DNA: TGTGCCAGCAGTCTCCCTGGCGCAGGGGAGACCCAGTACTTC. This translates into CASSLPGAGETQYF.

This sequence joins TRBV2 and TRBJ2-5; TRBD2 matches 8 bases. The CDR3 runs 14 residues. Germline assignment: CDR1 SNHLY and CDR2 FYNNEI. With 3 bases clipped from V and 4 bases from J, the junction kept 4 bases outside the gene matches. DNA for the CDR3: TGTGCCAGCAGTGACGGGGGGGCCTCAGAGACCCAGTACTTC. Translation: CASSDGGASETQYF.

In DNA form, the CDR3 reads TGCAGCGTTGGACCAGGGGAAGCTTTCTTT. It yields the protein CSVGPGEAFF. This sequence joins TRBV29-1 and TRBJ1-1; D may be TRBD1 (5 bases). Germline V gene data show CDR1 as SQVTM and CDR2 as ANQGSEA. The CDR3 runs 10 residues. Deletions cut 4 bases from V and 8 bases from J, with 8 bases between. Full variable domain (outside the CDR3, taken from reference TRBV29-1 and TRBJ1-1): SAVISQKPSRDICQRGTSLTIQCQVDSQVTMMFWYRQQPGQSLTLIATANQGSEATYESGFVIDKFPISRPNLTFSTLTVSNMSPEDSSIYLCSVGPGEAFFGQGTRLTVV.

This chain joins TRBV5-1 and TRBJ2-2; D gene unclear. The CDR3 is made up of 16 amino acids. Trimming shortened V by 3 bases and J by 0 bases, and 12 bases separated the two germline ends. Per the germline V gene, CDR1 is SGHRS and CDR2 is YFSETQ. This CDR3 is CASSSSPLANTGELFF. In nucleotides, the CDR3 is TGCGCCAGCAGCTCGAGCCCCCTCGCGAACACCGGGGAGCTGTTTTTT.

The J gene is TRBJ2-5, the V gene TRBV5-1, with 15 positions matching TRBD2. The V and J ends lost 1 base and 1 base, in that order; junction bases with no gene match: 5. Germline V gene sequence: CDR1 SGHRS, CDR2 YFSETQ. This CDR3 has 18 amino acids. The DNA for the CDR3 is TGCGCCAGCAGCTTGATCGGGACTAGCGGGGGGACCCAAGAGACCCAGTACTTC. It yields the protein CASSLIGTSGGTQETQYF.